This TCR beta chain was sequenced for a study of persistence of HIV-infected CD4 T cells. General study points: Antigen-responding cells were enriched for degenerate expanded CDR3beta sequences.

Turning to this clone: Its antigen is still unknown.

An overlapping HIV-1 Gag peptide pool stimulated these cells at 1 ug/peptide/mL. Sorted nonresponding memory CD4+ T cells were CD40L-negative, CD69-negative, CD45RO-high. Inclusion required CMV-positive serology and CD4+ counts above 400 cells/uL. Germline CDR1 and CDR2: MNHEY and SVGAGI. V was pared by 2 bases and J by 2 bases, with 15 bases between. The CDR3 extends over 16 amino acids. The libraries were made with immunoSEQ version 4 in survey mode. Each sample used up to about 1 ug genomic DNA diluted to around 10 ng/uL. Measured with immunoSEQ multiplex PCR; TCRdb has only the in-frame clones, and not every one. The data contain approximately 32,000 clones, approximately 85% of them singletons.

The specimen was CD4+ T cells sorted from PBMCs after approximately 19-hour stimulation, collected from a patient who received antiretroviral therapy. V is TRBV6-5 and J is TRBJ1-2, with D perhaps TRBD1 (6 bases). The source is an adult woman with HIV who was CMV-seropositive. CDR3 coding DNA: TGTGCCAGCAGTTACGGGGGCGGACAGTTGAACTATGGCTACACCTTC. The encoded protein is CASSYGGGQLNYGYTF.